A single sample gave rise to the 12 T cell receptor beta chains below, sequenced in a study of OX40 agonist ivuxolimab in advanced cancers. Here immunoSEQ multiplex PCR was the method, and the copy in TCRdb shows in-frame clones only, minus some. The sample yields 57,000 or so clones, around 86% seen once. The sample in question was CD4+ or CD8+ T cells sorted from blood, obtained in a trial of the OX40 agonist ivuxolimab. The receptors shown here come from an adult with an advanced solid tumor such as melanoma, head and neck, liver or kidney cancer.

V usage is TRBV19 and J usage is TRBJ1-5, with 12 bases that match TRBD1. Germline CDR1 is LNHDA and CDR2 is SQIVND (reference sequence). The trim removed 7 bases at V and 3 bases at J, leaving 10 bases unmatched. The CDR3 covers 17 residues. The CDR3 is CASTTGTGGNINQPQHF. CDR3 DNA: TGTGCCAGTACAACCGGGACAGGGGGCAATATCAATCAGCCCCAGCATTTT.

This chain links TRBV19 with TRBJ1-6; the D is unclear. Germline V gene data show CDR1 as LNHDA and CDR2 as SQIVND (reference sequence). The CDR3 is 14 residues long. Trimming took off 3 bases at V and 5 bases at J, with 8 bases between the two ends. The CDR3 sequence: CASSIFRDNSPLHF. CDR3 bases: TGTGCCAGTAGTATTTTTAGGGATAATTCACCCCTCCACTTT.

The rearrangement uses TRBV21-1 and TRBJ2-1; the DNA was not compared with TRBD1, the D call given in the table. TRBV21-1 is a pseudogene segment. The CDR3 spans 16 residues. Here the CDR3 DNA reads TGTGCCAGCAGCACGAAGACAGGGGGACTATACAATGAGCAGTTCTTC. This encodes CASSTKTGGLYNEQFF.

In DNA form, the CDR3 reads TGTGCCAGCAGCTTAGGCGGAAAGGGGGGCCTCGGAACCTACGAGCAGTACTTC. Residues: CASSLGGKGGLGTYEQYF. V gene TRBV13 combines with J gene TRBJ2-7; possibly TRBD1 or TRBD2 for D (6 bases each). The CDR3 contains 18 residues. Trimming took 0 bases from V and 2 from J, leaving 20 bases between them. Germline CDR1 and CDR2: PRHDT and FYEKMQ (reference sequence).

The chain employs TRBV2 and TRBJ2-5; 7 positions match TRBD2. Germline-derived CDR1 and CDR2 are SNHLY and FYNNEI. This CDR3 is built from 14 residues. The junction had 10 bases not matched to a gene; V was cut back by 7 bases and J by 5 bases. The CDR3 sequence: CASIDVGRDETQYF. In nucleotides, the CDR3 is TGTGCCAGCATCGACGTAGGGAGGGACGAGACCCAGTACTTC.

This sequence joins TRBV6-5 and TRBJ1-1; D gene uncertain. CDR1 and CDR2 (germline): MNHEY, SVGAGI. V lost 4 bases to trimming and J lost 6 bases, with 9 bases between them. The CDR3 runs to 12 residues. This CDR3 reads CASSSYSAEAFF. In DNA, the CDR3 is TGTGCCAGCAGTTCCTATAGTGCTGAAGCTTTCTTT.

The V call is TRBV28, the J call TRBJ1-2; D not resolved. The CDR3 totals 12 residues. Trimming stripped 5 bases from V and 5 bases from J, with 9 bases between. Germline assignment: CDR1 MDHEN and CDR2 SYDVKM. The CDR3 spells CASSPVRYGYTF. CDR3 in DNA: TGTGCCAGCAGTCCCGTTAGGTATGGCTACACCTTC.

The chain joins TRBV7-2 to TRBJ2-3; D is unclear. Trimming removed 1 base at V and 3 bases at J, with 5 bases between. The germline gives CDR1 SGHTA, CDR2 FQGNSA. CDR3 length: 13 residues. The CDR3 DNA sequence: TGTGCCAGCAGCTTAGTTGATACAGATACGCAGTATTTT. It translates to CASSLVDTDTQYF. The variable domain in full, with the rest retrieved from reference TRBV7-2 and TRBJ2-3, is GAGVSQSPSNKVTEKGKDVELRCDPISGHTALYWYRQSLGQGLEFLIYFQGNSAPDKSGLPSDRFSAERTGGSVSTLTIQRTQQEDSAVYLCASSLVDTDTQYFGPGTRLTVL.

This clone was recorded once. The rearrangement links TRBV18 to TRBJ1-5, with 7 bases matching TRBD1. The CDR3 sequence is 15 residues long. With V trimmed by 3 bases and J by 3 bases, 5 bases remained unmatched. Looked up from germline, CDR1 is KGHSH and CDR2 is LQKENI. The CDR3 sequence: CASSPSTGDNQPQHF. The CDR3 DNA reads TGTGCCAGCTCACCGAGCACAGGGGACAATCAGCCCCAGCATTTT.

The V call is TRBV5-5, the J call TRBJ1-2, with a weak D call TRBD1 (5 bases). Germline loops: CDR1 SGHKS, CDR2 YYEKEE (reference sequence). Trimming stripped 2 bases from V and 4 bases from J, with 6 bases between. The CDR3 covers 12 residues. DNA of the CDR3: TGTGCCAGCAGCTTAGACAGCTATGGCTACACCTTC. Translated: CASSLDSYGYTF.

The chain joins TRBV11-2 to TRBJ2-5; 12 nucleotides match TRBD2. V lost 5 bases, J lost 4 bases, and 11 bases stayed unmatched. Germline values: CDR1 SGHAT, CDR2 FQNNGV. The CDR3 runs 17 residues. This CDR3 is CASSPGLAGGQRETQYF. CDR3 bases: TGTGCCAGCAGCCCAGGGCTAGCGGGGGGGCAGCGAGAGACCCAGTACTTC.

This clone has only a few counts. The V and J genes are TRBV6-1 and TRBJ2-3; no clear D. This CDR3 spans 15 amino acids. CDR1 and CDR2 (germline): MNHNS, SASEGT. The germline V and J ends were trimmed by 3 bases and 6 bases, with 16 bases remaining between them. The CDR3 sequence is CASSDSREPRDTQYF. In nucleotides, the CDR3 is TGTGCCAGCAGTGATTCTCGCGAACCCAGGGATACGCAGTATTTT.